These 25 T cell receptor beta chains originate from one sample sequenced in a study of shared clonotypes between healthy human individuals. TCRdb's copy holds only in-frame clones and misses some; the assay was immunoSEQ multiplex PCR. Counted here are about 120,000 clones, approximately 70% occurring once; the ten biggest clones make up roughly a quarter. The sample consisted of memory CD8+ T cells sorted from blood. Subset here: CD45RO+ cells pooled with CCR7-negative TemRA cells. The source is a woman aged 25 to 39 in good health.

The chain couples TRBV6-1 to TRBJ1-2; weak D call: TRBD1 (5 bases). The length of the CDR3 is 16 residues. Trimming shortened V by 2 bases and J by 2 bases, and 15 bases separated the two germline ends. Germline-derived CDR1 and CDR2 are MNHNS and SASEGT. The CDR3 region is CASSESSAGPNYGYTF. Written as DNA, the CDR3 is TGTGCCAGCAGTGAAAGCTCAGCAGGGCCCAACTATGGCTACACCTTC.

This clone has more than one count but fewer than ten. The V call is TRBV15, the J call TRBJ1-4; the D is unclear. The CDR3 has 15 residues. Deletions cut 0 bases from V and 8 bases from J, with 13 bases between. The germline V gene encodes CDR1 LNHNV and CDR2 YYDKDF (reference sequence). In nucleotides, the CDR3 is TGTGCCACCAGCAGAGAAGGTCGGGGAGGGGAAAAACTGTTTTTT. Protein sequence: CATSREGRGGEKLFF. Together with reference TRBV15 and TRBJ1-4, the CDR3 gives the full variable domain: DAMVIQNPRYQVTQFGKPVTLSCSQTLNHNVMYWYQQKSSQAPKLLFHYYDKDFNNEADTPDNFQSRRPNTSFCFLDIRSPGLGDTAMYLCATSREGRGGEKLFFGSGTQLSVL.

V usage is TRBV7-9 and J usage is TRBJ2-7, with a possible D match to TRBD2 (6 bases). The CDR3 is made up of 15 amino acids. Trimming removed 3 bases at V and 1 base at J, with 13 bases between. Germline CDR1 reads SEHNR; CDR2 reads FQNEAQ (reference sequence). CDR3 loop: CASSFLPSESYEQYF. The CDR3 DNA is TGTGCCAGCAGCTTTTTGCCTAGCGAATCCTACGAGCAGTACTTC.

This clone was found many times. V and J are TRBV7-2 and TRBJ2-7, with 11 nucleotides matching TRBD2. The V gene end was trimmed by 4 bases and the J gene end by 1 base; junction bases not matched to a gene: 6. The CDR3 extends over 16 amino acids. Germline-derived CDR1 and CDR2 are SGHTA and FQGNSA. The CDR3 sequence is CASSWRLAGKSYEQYF. In DNA form, the CDR3 reads TGTGCCAGCAGCTGGAGACTAGCGGGGAAGTCCTACGAGCAGTACTTC.

The rearrangement uses TRBV18 and TRBJ2-3; D is ambiguous. V lost 0 bases and J lost 4, with 14 bases in between. The CDR3 has 16 residues. The V gene's germline CDR1 is KGHSH and CDR2 LQKENI. The chain's CDR3 is CASSPPLTSAADTQYF. DNA of the CDR3: TGTGCCAGCTCACCACCCCTGACGAGCGCTGCAGATACGCAGTATTTT.

The chain carries TRBV27 and TRBJ2-7; D gene uncertain. Germline values: CDR1 MNHEY, CDR2 SMNVEV (reference sequence). V lost 7 bases, J lost 0 bases, and 10 bases lay in between. This CDR3 spans 13 amino acids. CDR3 amino acids: CASKVGTSYEQYF. Written as DNA, the CDR3 is TGTGCCAGCAAGGTTGGTACCTCCTACGAGCAGTACTTC.

This chain connects TRBV19 to TRBJ2-5, with TRBD2 matching 9 bases. From germline, CDR1 is LNHDA and CDR2 SQIVND (reference sequence). Trimming at V came to 4 bases and at J to 2 bases, leaving 5 bases not matched to a gene. CDR3 length: 15 amino acids. The CDR3 DNA reads as TGTGCCAGTAGTAGACTAGCGGCCCAACAAGAGACCCAGTACTTC. Protein sequence: CASSRLAAQQETQYF.

This clone was observed once. The chain has TRBV10-2 and TRBJ1-1; D is perhaps TRBD1 (5 bases). Trimming removed 6 bases at V and 4 bases at J, with 15 bases between. CDR3 length equals 14 residues. Germline loops: CDR1 WSHSY, CDR2 SAAADI. CDR3 in amino acids: CASRRDGFGTEAFF. The CDR3, as DNA: TGCGCCAGCAGGAGGGACGGATTTGGCACTGAAGCTTTCTTT.

As for this clone: The same CDR3 arises from other DNA sequences in this sample as well. The CDR3 nucleotides read TGTGCCAGCAGCGTATCCTGGGGGAACCAGCCCCAGCATTTT. It encodes CASSVSWGNQPQHF. The chain employs TRBV9 and TRBJ1-5; D perhaps matches TRBD1 (5 bases). The CDR3 length is 14 residues. In germline, CDR1 is SGDLS, CDR2 YYNGEE. Trimming removed 1 base from V and 7 bases from J, with 12 bases in between.

This chain uses TRBV20-1 with TRBJ2-5, with D unresolved. Germline-derived CDR1 and CDR2 are DFQATT and SNEGSKA (reference sequence). The CDR3 runs 11 residues. V was clipped by 1 base and J by 7 bases, with 7 bases between them. CDR3 bases: TGCAGTGCTAGAGTTCCTCCGACCCAGTACTTC. Its translation is CSARVPPTQYF.

The chain has TRBV15 and TRBJ2-7; 7 bases map to TRBD1. This CDR3 region has 13 residues. Germline V lookup: CDR1 LNHNV, CDR2 YYDKDF (reference sequence). V dropped 4 bases and J dropped 2; count of bases not matched to a gene: 2. The CDR3 nucleotides read TGTGCCACCAGCAAAGGGACAGCCTACGAGCAGTACTTC. This gives the protein CATSKGTAYEQYF.

V gene TRBV5-1 combines with J gene TRBJ1-4; possible D gene TRBD1, 5 bases. The germline V and J ends were trimmed by 4 bases and 7 bases, with 11 bases remaining between them. CDR3 size: 13 residues. CDR1 is SGHRS and CDR2 is YFSETQ in the germline V gene. CDR3 residues: CASSPGRVEKLFF. CDR3 bases: TGCGCCAGCAGCCCGGGGCGGGTTGAAAAACTGTTTTTT.

The chain is built from TRBV6-1 and TRBJ2-2, with 8 bases aligning to TRBD2. The germline V gene encodes CDR1 MNHNS and CDR2 SASEGT. J lost 3 bases, V lost 6 bases, and 6 bases had no gene match. This CDR3 contains 15 residues. CDR3 residues: CASRDLGRDTGELFF. The DNA for the CDR3 is TGTGCCAGCAGGGACCTCGGGAGGGACACCGGGGAGCTGTTTTTT.

This clone occurred once. V gene TRBV5-6 combines with J gene TRBJ1-1; D is perhaps TRBD1 (6 bases). Germline V gene sequence: CDR1 SGHDT, CDR2 YYEEEE. The ends were cut back, 1 base at V and 3 bases at J, with 13 bases in the middle. This CDR3 has 15 residues. CDR3: CASSLTVRGYTEAFF. DNA for the CDR3: TGTGCCAGCAGCTTGACGGTCAGGGGATACACTGAAGCTTTCTTT.

In the case of this clone: This sample also contains other DNA sequences that code for the same CDR3. The rearrangement uses TRBV6-1 and TRBJ1-2, with TRBD1 matching over 10 bases. Trimming at V came to 8 bases and at J to 3 bases, leaving 6 bases not matched to a gene. Germline V gene data show CDR1 as MNHNS and CDR2 as SASEGT. The CDR3 is 14 amino acids. The CDR3 DNA reads TGTGCCAGCTTGCCTGGGACAGGGGACTATGGCTACACCTTC. Translated, it gives CASLPGTGDYGYTF.

J is TRBJ1-2 and V is TRBV15, with a weak D call TRBD1 (5 bases). Germline-derived CDR1 and CDR2 are LNHNV and YYDKDF (reference sequence). There are 13 residues in the CDR3. Trimming shortened V by 2 bases and J by 5 bases, and 9 bases separated the two germline ends. CDR3 DNA sequence: TGTGCCACCAGCAGAACAGGAGAATATGGCTACACCTTC. It codes for CATSRTGEYGYTF.

The rearrangement joins TRBV4-2 to TRBJ2-3, with D perhaps TRBD1 (6 bases). CDR1 LGHNA and CDR2 YNFKEQ come from the germline V gene. This CDR3 is built from 13 residues. Between the trimmed V and J ends, which lost 3 bases and 4 bases, there was a span of 8 bases. CDR3 residues: CASSHRGSDTQYF. DNA for the CDR3: TGTGCCAGCAGCCACAGGGGTTCAGATACGCAGTATTTT.

The chain couples TRBV2 to TRBJ2-2; TRBD1 matches at 7 bases. Trimming removed 7 bases from V and 1 base from J; junction bases left unmatched: 3. CDR1 SNHLY and CDR2 FYNNEI come from the germline V gene. CDR3 size: 14 residues. The CDR3 bases are TGTGCCAGCATACAGGGGCAGAACACCGGGGAGCTGTTTTTT. This codes for CASIQGQNTGELFF. The whole variable domain, filled in from reference TRBV2 and TRBJ2-2, reads EPEVTQTPSHQVTQMGQEVILRCVPISNHLYFYWYRQILGQKVEFLVSFYNNEISEKSEIFDDQFSVERPDGSNFTLKIRSTKLEDSAMYFCASIQGQNTGELFFGEGSRLTVL.

The CDR3 DNA reads as TGTGCCAGTAACCCTAGCGGGTATGCCTACAATGAGCAGTTCTTC. Protein product: CASNPSGYAYNEQFF. The chain uses TRBV19 and TRBJ2-1, with 8 nucleotides matching TRBD2. The germline CDR1 and CDR2 sequences are LNHDA and SQIVND (reference sequence). V lost 7 bases to trimming and J lost 2 bases; unmatched junction nucleotides: 7. This CDR3 contains 15 residues. Combining the CDR3 with reference TRBV19 and TRBJ2-1 gives the whole variable domain DGGITQSPKYLFRKEGQNVTLSCEQNLNHDAMYWYRQDPGQGLRLIYYSQIVNDFQKGDIAEGYSVSREKKESFPLTVTSAQKNPTAFYLCASNPSGYAYNEQFFGPGTRLTVL.

The V call is TRBV18, the J call TRBJ2-3, with 7 bases that match TRBD1. After removal of 7 bases from V and 3 bases from J, the junction contained 1 base not matched to a gene. This CDR3 is built from 12 residues. Looked up from germline, CDR1 is KGHSH and CDR2 is LQKENI. The CDR3 loop reads CASLGQTDTQYF. The DNA of the CDR3 is TGTGCCAGCTTGGGACAGACAGATACGCAGTATTTT.

This sequence joins TRBV10-3 and TRBJ2-3; 10 nucleotides line up with TRBD2. Per germline, CDR1 ENHRY and CDR2 SYGVKD. Unmatched junction bases numbered 6, after V lost 2 bases and J lost 4 bases. The CDR3 consists of 16 residues. The CDR3 spells CAISETEREGPDTQYF. CDR3 sequence (DNA): TGTGCCATCAGTGAGACCGAGCGGGAGGGCCCAGATACGCAGTATTTT.

The J gene is TRBJ2-7, the V gene TRBV7-2; 12 bases agree with TRBD2. The CDR3 is 14 residues long. The junction had 2 bases not matched to a gene; V was cut back by 5 bases and J by 3 bases. Germline CDR1 and CDR2: SGHTA and FQGNSA. CDR3 residues: CASSATSGGYEQYF. In DNA, the CDR3 is TGTGCCAGCAGCGCGACTAGCGGGGGCTACGAGCAGTACTTC.

The V call is TRBV9, the J call TRBJ2-7; possible D gene TRBD2, 6 bases. The V gene's germline CDR1 is SGDLS and CDR2 YYNGEE. The CDR3 spans 15 residues. Between the trimmed V and J ends, which lost 3 bases and 2 bases, there was a span of 15 bases. Here the CDR3 DNA reads TGTGCCAGCAGCGCCTCTTCGGGACTTACCTACGAGCAGTACTTC. Amino acid sequence: CASSASSGLTYEQYF.

The rearrangement uses TRBV2 and TRBJ1-1; D is possibly TRBD1 (5 bases). Germline V gene data show CDR1 as SNHLY and CDR2 as FYNNEI. The V end lost 6 bases, the J end lost 7 bases, and 15 bases lay between the germline ends. The CDR3 is made up of 13 amino acids. CDR3 region: CASRMGTELEAFF. CDR3 nucleotide sequence: TGTGCCAGCAGGATGGGGACGGAGCTTGAAGCTTTCTTT.

V gene TRBV9 combines with J gene TRBJ2-2; D is unresolved. The CDR3 consists of 12 residues. From germline, CDR1 is SGDLS and CDR2 YYNGEE. The V gene lost 4 bases and the J gene lost 4 bases, with 5 bases spanning the gap. CDR3 residues: CASSPITGELFF. The CDR3 region has the DNA TGTGCCAGCAGCCCGATCACCGGGGAGCTGTTTTTT.